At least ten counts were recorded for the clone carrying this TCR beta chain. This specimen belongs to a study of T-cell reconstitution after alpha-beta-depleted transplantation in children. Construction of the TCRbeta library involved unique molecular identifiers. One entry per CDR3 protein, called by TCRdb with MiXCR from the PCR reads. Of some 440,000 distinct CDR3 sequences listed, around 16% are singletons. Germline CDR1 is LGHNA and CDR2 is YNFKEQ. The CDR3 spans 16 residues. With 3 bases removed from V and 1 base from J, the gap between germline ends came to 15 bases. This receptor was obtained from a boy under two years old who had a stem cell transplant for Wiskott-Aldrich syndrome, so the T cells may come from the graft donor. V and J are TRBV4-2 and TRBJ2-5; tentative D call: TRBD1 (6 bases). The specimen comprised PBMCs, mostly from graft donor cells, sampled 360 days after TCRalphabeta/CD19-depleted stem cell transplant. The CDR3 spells CASSQSVGATQETQYF. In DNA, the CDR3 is TGTGCCAGCAGCCAGTCGGTGGGGGCCACCCAAGAGACCCAGTACTTC.